Here is one T cell receptor (beta chain) with its context. Its antigen is unknown. This sample is drawn from a study of cytomegalovirus exposure and HLA in healthy donors. Whole-study results and caveats: HLA alleles showed associations with 15,000 to 20,000 TCR beta sequences in a later analysis, at a 0.05 false discovery rate.

PCR primers comprised 60 Vbeta and 13 Jbeta primers. The protocol was immunoSEQ multiplex PCR, while the TCRdb copy is restricted to in-frame clones and leaves out a portion. There are 130,000 or so clones in the sample; about 75% occur only once, and around 1.3% lies in the top ten. The receptor comes from a woman aged 40 to 49 in good health and CMV-seronegative. Specimen: PBMCs.

CDR3 amino acids: CASSRGSSYSGANVLTF. DNA for the CDR3: TGCGCCAGCAGCAGGGGTTCAAGTTACTCTGGGGCCAACGTCCTGACTTTC. This chain joins TRBV5-1 and TRBJ2-6; a weak D match, TRBD1 (5 bases). V was pared by 4 bases and J by 0 bases, with 14 bases between. Per the germline V gene, CDR1 is SGHRS and CDR2 is YFSETQ. The CDR3 has 17 amino acids.